The 13 T cell receptor beta chains in this list originate from one sample, sequenced in a study of CD8 T cells in ankylosing spondylitis. Study conclusions and caveats: There was a TCR beta motif, made of 7 to 9 highly homologous variants, that appeared characteristic of ankylosing spondylitis blood.

No antigen has been assigned to these receptors. In TCRdb, the 5' RACE reads were re-called with MiXCR into one record per CDR3 protein. The sample consists of fewer than 500,000 distinct CDR3 sequences, about a fifth of them appearing once. Sequences were obtained from blood, either unsorted or a sorted T cell fraction (not recorded which). These receptor sequences come from a male donor with ankylosing spondylitis.

This clonotype was recorded a few times. V and J are TRBV9 and TRBJ2-2, with TRBD2 matching 7 bases. CDR1 and CDR2 (germline): SGDLS, YYNGEE. The CDR3 runs to 14 residues. The trim removed 2 bases at V and 5 bases at J, leaving 3 bases unmatched. In DNA, the CDR3 is TGTGCCAGCAGCGTTATGCGGGGGACCGGGGAGCTGTTTTTT. This codes for CASSVMRGTGELFF. Looking up the rest from reference TRBV9 and TRBJ2-2 gives the full variable domain: DSGVTQTPKHLITATGQRVTLRCSPRSGDLSVYWYQQSLDQGLQFLIQYYNGEERAKGNILERFSAQQFPDLHSELNLSSLELGDSALYFCASSVMRGTGELFFGEGSRLTVL.

V is TRBV10-3 and J is TRBJ2-7; TRBD2 agrees at 8 bases. Trimming cost V 8 bases and J 3 bases; bases outside gene matches: 6. The CDR3 runs to 13 residues. In germline, CDR1 is ENHRY, CDR2 SYGVKD. The CDR3 reads CAISRAGVYEQYF. In DNA, the CDR3 is TGTGCCATCTCGAGAGCGGGAGTCTACGAGCAGTACTTC.

This chain joins TRBV30 and TRBJ2-7, with 12 bases that match TRBD2. Germline trimming cut 4 bases from V and 6 bases from J; bases unmatched to any gene: 13. The V gene's germline CDR1 is GTSNPN and CDR2 SVGIG (reference sequence). The CDR3 is 16 residues long. The chain's CDR3 is CAWTSPRTSGIREQYF. CDR3 in DNA: TGTGCCTGGACTTCCCCTCGGACTAGCGGGATCCGCGAGCAGTACTTC.

The chain carries TRBV3-1 and TRBJ2-2; D remains ambiguous. V was trimmed by 2 bases and J by 4 bases, leaving 8 bases between them. Germline CDR1 LGHDT, CDR2 YNNKEL (reference sequence). The CDR3 contains 14 residues. The CDR3 region is CASSQQRLTGELFF. The CDR3 DNA reads as TGTGCCAGCAGCCAACAGCGTCTCACCGGGGAGCTGTTTTTT.

The chain recombines TRBV18 with TRBJ2-5; TRBD1 matches 7 bases. The trim removed 5 bases at V and 7 bases at J, leaving 10 bases unmatched. This CDR3 is built from 14 residues. CDR1 KGHSH and CDR2 LQKENI come from the germline V gene. CDR3 sequence: CASSAGTDKRTQYF. The CDR3 bases are TGTGCCAGCTCAGCCGGGACAGACAAGAGGACCCAGTACTTC. Looking up the rest from reference TRBV18 and TRBJ2-5 gives the full variable domain: NAGVMQNPRHLVRRRGQEARLRCSPMKGHSHVYWYRQLPEEGLKFMVYLQKENIIDESGMPKERFSAEFPKEGPSILRIQQVVRGDSAAYFCASSAGTDKRTQYFGPGTRLLVL.

This rearrangement joins TRBV11-2 to TRBJ1-5; 7 nucleotides agree with TRBD1. The trim removed 5 bases at V and 0 bases at J, leaving 19 bases unmatched. The CDR3 covers 20 residues. Germline-derived CDR1 and CDR2 are SGHAT and FQNNGV. CDR3 in amino acids: CASSLWGSGTALNSNQPQHF. The CDR3 DNA is TGTGCCAGCAGCCTCTGGGGTTCGGGGACAGCCTTAAATAGCAATCAGCCCCAGCATTTT.

In its sample, this clonotype was seen a few times. The chain links TRBV29-1 to TRBJ2-3; a weak D match, TRBD2 (5 bases). This CDR3 contains 10 residues. The V end lost 6 bases, the J end lost 5 bases, and 6 bases lay between the germline ends. The germline V gene has CDR1 SQVTM and CDR2 ANQGSEA. The chain's CDR3 is CSVAGDTQYF. The CDR3 region has the DNA TGCAGCGTGGCGGGAGATACGCAGTATTTT.

This clonotype was seen more than once but under ten times. The rearrangement links TRBV4-1 to TRBJ2-2; the D is unclear. This CDR3 is built from 17 residues. CDR1 and CDR2 from the germline V gene are MGHRA and YSYEKL. Trimming removed 3 bases from V and 2 bases from J, with 16 bases in between. The CDR3 reads CASSHSVRSPNTGELFF. CDR3 bases: TGCGCCAGCAGCCACTCCGTCCGAAGTCCCAACACCGGGGAGCTGTTTTTT.

The V gene is TRBV12-3 or TRBV12-4, the J gene TRBJ1-1; weak D call: TRBD1 (6 bases). V lost 8 bases to trimming and J lost 3 bases, with 28 bases between them. The CDR3 runs 18 residues. The CDR3 sequence: CASGSILLGDIADTEAFF. CDR3 in DNA: TGTGCCAGCGGATCGATTCTGTTAGGGGACATAGCGGACACTGAAGCTTTCTTT.

The rearrangement joins TRBV12-3 or TRBV12-4 to TRBJ1-4; 7 nucleotides line up with TRBD1. The CDR3 has 15 residues. V lost 6 bases, J lost 0 bases, and 4 bases stayed unmatched. CDR3 sequence reads: CASRRDSATNEKLFF. DNA for the CDR3: TGTGCCAGCAGGCGGGACAGCGCAACTAATGAAAAACTGTTTTTT.

V is TRBV6-1 and J is TRBJ2-1; TRBD2 matches at 10 bases. The CDR3 totals 14 residues. Germline lookup yields CDR1 MNHNS and CDR2 SASEGT. J lost 5 bases, V lost 6 bases, and 4 bases had no gene match. CDR3 loop: CASRKREGNNEQFF. The CDR3 DNA follows: TGTGCCAGCAGGAAGCGGGAGGGCAACAATGAGCAGTTCTTC.

The chain uses TRBV6-2 or TRBV6-3 and TRBJ2-1, with 10 bases fitting TRBD2. This CDR3 spans 16 amino acids. The V and J ends lost 5 bases and 7 bases, in that order; junction bases with no gene match: 11. From germline, CDR1 is MNHEY and CDR2 SVGEGT. DNA for the CDR3: TGTGCCAGCAGTCCGGTACTAGCGGGAATAGGAAATGAGCAGTTCTTC. Translating gives CASSPVLAGIGNEQFF.

The gene calls are TRBV4-1 and TRBJ1-1; D uncertain. The CDR3 has 14 residues. V was shortened by 3 bases and J by 5 bases, with 13 bases between the two germline ends. Germline V CDR1 and CDR2: MGHRA, YSYEKL. The CDR3 sequence is CASSQAARETEAFF. CDR3 nucleotide sequence: TGCGCCAGCAGCCAGGCCGCGCGGGAAACTGAAGCTTTCTTT.